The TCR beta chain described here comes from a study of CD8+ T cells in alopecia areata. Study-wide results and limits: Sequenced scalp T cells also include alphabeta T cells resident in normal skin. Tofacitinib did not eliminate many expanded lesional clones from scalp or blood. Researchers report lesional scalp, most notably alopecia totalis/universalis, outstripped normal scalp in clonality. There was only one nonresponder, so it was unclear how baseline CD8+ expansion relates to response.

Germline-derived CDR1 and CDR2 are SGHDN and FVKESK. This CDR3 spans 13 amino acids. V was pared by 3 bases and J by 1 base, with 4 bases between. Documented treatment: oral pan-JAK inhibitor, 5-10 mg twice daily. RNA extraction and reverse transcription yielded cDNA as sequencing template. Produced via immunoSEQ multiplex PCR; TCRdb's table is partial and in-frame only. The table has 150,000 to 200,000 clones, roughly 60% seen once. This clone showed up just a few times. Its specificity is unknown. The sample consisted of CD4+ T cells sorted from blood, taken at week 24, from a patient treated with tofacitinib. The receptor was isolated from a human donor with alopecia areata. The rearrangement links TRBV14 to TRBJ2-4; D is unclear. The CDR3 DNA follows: TGTGCCAGCAGCCAGGGGGCCAAAAACATTCAGTACTTC. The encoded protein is CASSQGAKNIQYF.